The following is a T cell receptor beta chain sequence with its context. The time point is: pretreatment peripheral blood. The data belong to a study of PD-L1 blockade in urothelial cancer. Here immunoSEQ multiplex PCR was the method, and the copy in TCRdb shows in-frame clones only, minus some. This table holds around 86,000 clones, around 81% found once. Sequences were derived from PBMCs, sampled around atezolizumab (anti-PD-L1) treatment. The sequence was obtained from a man aged 35 to 55 with urothelial cancer.

Here the CDR3 reads CASSLDTSGRNEQYF. The CDR3, as DNA: TGTGCCAGCAGCTTGGACACTAGCGGGAGGAACGAGCAGTACTTC. This sequence joins TRBV5-4 and TRBJ2-7; 12 bases map to TRBD2. This CDR3 is built from 15 residues. Germline V gives CDR1 SGHNT, CDR2 YYREEE (reference sequence). V was clipped by 0 bases and J by 5 bases; unmatched bases: 3.